This T cell receptor beta chain was found in a study of cytomegalovirus exposure and HLA in healthy donors. The overall study: Early release data held 80 million to 100 million unique TCRs from HLA-typed donors.

The germline gives CDR1 SGHDT, CDR2 YYEEEE. This CDR3 region has 13 residues. V lost 1 base, J lost 5 bases, and 9 bases lay in between. The PCR used 60 Vbeta and 13 Jbeta primers. Repertoires were generated with immunoSEQ multiplex PCR, while TCRdb's copy carries only in-frame clones and drops some. The table includes more than 45,000 clones, roughly 81% detected once. The chain has TRBV5-6 and TRBJ1-1; D uncertain. Specimen: PBMCs. This sequence was found in a woman aged 40 to 49 in good health and CMV-seropositive. The CDR3 sequence: CASSLTGNTEAFF. CDR3 coding DNA: TGTGCCAGCAGCTTGACGGGGAATACTGAAGCTTTCTTT.